These 30 T cell receptor beta chains originate from one sample sequenced in a study of T-cell reconstitution after alpha-beta-depleted transplantation in children. The library targeted TCRbeta and was prepared with unique molecular identifiers. TCRdb passed the PCR reads through MiXCR, listing each CDR3 protein once. The data hold a few hundred thousand distinct CDR3 sequences, with 10% to 13% observed a single time. The sample consisted of PBMCs from the stem cell graft donor, taken from the stem cell graft. The receptors come from a human donor who donated a stem cell graft to a child with acute lymphoblastic leukemia.

In this sample, this clonotype turned up a few times. This chain uses TRBV10-3 with TRBJ2-7, with D maybe TRBD2 (6 bases). Germline CDR1 is ENHRY and CDR2 is SYGVKD. The CDR3 contains 14 residues. The ends were cut back, 3 bases at V and 2 bases at J, with 11 bases in the middle. CDR3 coding DNA: TGTGCCATCAGTGAACCCGGGGGTCCCTACGAGCAGTACTTC. Translating gives CAISEPGGPYEQYF.

This clonotype came up a few times. The chain carries TRBV6-2 or TRBV6-3 and TRBJ2-2; D is perhaps TRBD2 (5 bases). V was cut by 2 bases and J by 2 bases, with 15 bases left in between. Germline V gene lookup returns CDR1 MNHEY and CDR2 SVGEGT. The CDR3 contains 17 residues. The CDR3 here is CASSYNIREVNTGELFF. The CDR3 region has the DNA TGTGCCAGCAGTTACAATATCCGGGAAGTCAACACCGGGGAGCTGTTTTTT.

The chain uses TRBV9 and TRBJ1-1, with 8 nucleotides matching TRBD1. This CDR3 comprises 15 residues. Trimming at V came to 1 base and at J to 0 bases, leaving 2 bases not matched to a gene. Germline lookup yields CDR1 SGDLS and CDR2 YYNGEE. This chain's CDR3 is CASSVQGAMNTEAFF. The CDR3 nucleotides read TGTGCCAGCAGCGTACAGGGGGCCATGAACACTGAAGCTTTCTTT.

This clonotype was observed a few times. This sequence joins TRBV7-9 and TRBJ2-5, with D hard to call. Germline lookup yields CDR1 SEHNR and CDR2 FQNEAQ (reference sequence). V lost 5 bases, J lost 3 bases, and 10 bases lay in between. The CDR3 sequence is 13 residues long. CDR3 loop: CASSHSTEETQYF. Written as DNA, the CDR3 is TGTGCCAGCAGCCATAGTACAGAAGAGACCCAGTACTTC.

This clonotype appeared a few times. The CDR3 loop is CSASNGYEQYF. In DNA, the CDR3 is TGCAGTGCTAGCAATGGCTACGAGCAGTACTTC. The genes are TRBV20-1 and TRBJ2-7, with D unclear. CDR3 length equals 11 residues. The V and J ends lost 3 bases and 3 bases respectively, with 6 bases between them. Germline values: CDR1 DFQATT, CDR2 SNEGSKA (reference sequence).

This clonotype appeared a few times. J is TRBJ2-7 and V is TRBV7-2; D is undetermined. This CDR3 spans 13 amino acids. In germline, CDR1 is SGHTA, CDR2 FQGNSA. Trimming took 1 base from V and 2 from J, leaving 6 bases between them. CDR3 sequence: CASSLVVTYEQYF. The DNA for the CDR3 is TGTGCCAGCAGCTTAGTGGTCACCTACGAGCAGTACTTC.

This chain links TRBV12-5 with TRBJ2-5; 8 bases fit TRBD2. Germline V lookup: CDR1 LGHNT, CDR2 FRNRAP. V shed 3 bases and J 5 bases; nucleotides not matched to a gene: 8. The CDR3 covers 15 residues. The CDR3 sequence is CASGFISGIRETQYF. CDR3 bases: TGTGCTAGTGGTTTCATTAGCGGGATAAGGGAGACCCAGTACTTC.

This clonotype was seen more than once but under ten times. V is TRBV19 and J is TRBJ2-7; 7 bases match TRBD2. Germline values: CDR1 LNHDA, CDR2 SQIVND (reference sequence). Trimming at V came to 3 bases and at J to 6 bases, leaving 11 bases not matched to a gene. The CDR3 runs to 15 residues. The CDR3 spells CASSIDGGSSGEQYF. Written as DNA, the CDR3 is TGTGCCAGTAGTATTGACGGCGGGAGTTCTGGCGAGCAGTACTTC.

In its sample, this clonotype was seen a few times. V usage is TRBV5-1 and J usage is TRBJ2-7; 9 bases fit TRBD1. Germline V gives CDR1 SGHRS, CDR2 YFSETQ. The V segment lost 0 bases and the J segment 7 bases; nucleotides outside the gene matches: 5. CDR3 length equals 14 residues. Written as DNA, the CDR3 is TGCGCCAGCAGCTTGGCCGGGACAGGGATTGAGCAGTACTTC. Translating gives CASSLAGTGIEQYF.

The rearrangement uses TRBV12-3 or TRBV12-4 and TRBJ2-2; D possibly matches TRBD1 or TRBD2 (5 bases each). The CDR3 has 15 residues. V lost 3 bases and J 2 bases, leaving 10 bases between the germline ends. In nucleotides, the CDR3 is TGTGCCAGCAGTTTCGGGACCCTAAACACCGGGGAGCTGTTTTTT. Encoded protein: CASSFGTLNTGELFF.

V is TRBV20-1 and J is TRBJ2-1; D is unclear. The CDR3 sequence is 13 residues long. The V and J ends lost 3 bases and 10 bases respectively, with 16 bases between them. Germline assignment: CDR1 DFQATT and CDR2 SNEGSKA (reference sequence). CDR3 in amino acids: CSARGGPLREQFF. The CDR3 region has the DNA TGCAGTGCTAGGGGCGGCCCCCTAAGGGAGCAGTTCTTC.

In this sample, this clonotype turned up a few times. V is TRBV29-1 and J is TRBJ1-2; possible D gene TRBD1, 6 bases. CDR1 is SQVTM and CDR2 is ANQGSEA in the germline V gene. CDR3 length equals 13 residues. The germline V and J ends were trimmed by 1 base and 6 bases, with 12 bases remaining between them. The CDR3 sequence is CSVEGSGADGYTF. Written as DNA, the CDR3 is TGCAGCGTTGAAGGCTCGGGGGCTGATGGCTACACCTTC.

The rearrangement joins TRBV29-1 to TRBJ1-3; weak D call: TRBD1 (6 bases). Germline V lookup: CDR1 SQVTM, CDR2 ANQGSEA. V dropped 6 bases and J dropped 2 bases, with 14 bases sitting between them. This CDR3 comprises 14 residues. The CDR3 spells CSVAQGYTGNTIYF. In DNA form, the CDR3 reads TGCAGCGTCGCTCAGGGGTACACTGGAAACACCATATATTTT.

This clonotype was seen only a few times. The rearrangement joins TRBV12-3 or TRBV12-4 to TRBJ2-1, with a possible D match to TRBD2 (6 bases). CDR3 length: 15 residues. V shed 3 bases and J shed 7 bases, with 16 bases lying between them. CDR3 sequence: CASSFGGVQWNEQFF. The CDR3 DNA reads TGTGCCAGCAGTTTTGGCGGGGTTCAGTGGAATGAGCAGTTCTTC.

The rearrangement uses TRBV2 and TRBJ1-1; D might be TRBD1 (6 bases). V lost 6 bases and J 4 bases, leaving 18 bases between the germline ends. Germline CDR1 SNHLY, CDR2 FYNNEI. The CDR3 covers 15 residues. The CDR3 bases are TGTGCCAGCAGGTTGTTTGGGGGCTCGGGCACTGAAGCTTTCTTT. It is translated as CASRLFGGSGTEAFF.

This clonotype has a count of ten or more. J is TRBJ2-1 and V is TRBV5-1; 8 nucleotides match TRBD1. CDR1 and CDR2 from the germline V gene are SGHRS and YFSETQ. The CDR3 spans 16 residues. V was pared by 3 bases and J by 1 base, with 6 bases of the junction left unmatched. Written as DNA, the CDR3 is TGCGCCAGCAGCTCCGGGACAGGCCTTTCCTACAATGAGCAGTTCTTC. This encodes CASSSGTGLSYNEQFF. The full variable domain, rest sourced from reference TRBV5-1 and TRBJ2-1, is KAGVTQTPRYLIKTRGQQVTLSCSPISGHRSVSWYQQTPGQGLQFLFEYFSETQRNKGNFPGRFSGRQFSNSRSEMNVSTLELGDSALYLCASSSGTGLSYNEQFFGPGTRLTVL.

V and J are TRBV6-6 and TRBJ2-2, with no clear D. The CDR3 sequence is 13 residues long. Germline values: CDR1 MNHNY, CDR2 SVGAGI (reference sequence). V gave up 6 bases and J gave up 0 bases, with 5 bases separating them. Here the CDR3 DNA reads TGTGCCAGCAGCCGTACGAACACCGGGGAGCTGTTTTTT. It yields the protein CASSRTNTGELFF.

CDR3 sequence (DNA): TGTGCCAGCAACCGACAGGGGGCCAGGAATGAGCAGTTCTTC. Translated: CASNRQGARNEQFF. This sequence joins TRBV5-5 and TRBJ2-1, with 10 bases matching TRBD1. The V gene end was trimmed by 6 bases and the J gene end by 7 bases; junction bases not matched to a gene: 7. CDR3 length: 14 amino acids. Germline V gene lookup returns CDR1 SGHKS and CDR2 YYEKEE (reference sequence).

This clonotype was recorded many times. The chain recombines TRBV28 with TRBJ2-7; D remains ambiguous. The CDR3 loop spans 13 amino acids. The V gene's germline CDR1 is MDHEN and CDR2 SYDVKM. The V gene lost 5 bases and the J gene lost 3 bases, with 11 bases spanning the gap. CDR3 in DNA: TGTGCCAGCAGTGACCCATTAGGCTACGAGCAGTACTTC. As protein: CASSDPLGYEQYF.

This clonotype was counted at least ten times. The chain couples TRBV20-1 to TRBJ2-5; the D gene is possibly TRBD1 (6 bases). Trimming removed 0 bases from V and 2 bases from J, with 10 bases in between. The CDR3 runs to 14 residues. Germline V gives CDR1 DFQATT, CDR2 SNEGSKA (reference sequence). This chain's CDR3 is CSARDRTGQETQYF. The CDR3 coding sequence is TGCAGTGCTAGAGATCGCACAGGGCAAGAGACCCAGTACTTC.

This clonotype was observed at least ten times. The rearrangement joins TRBV12-3 or TRBV12-4 to TRBJ2-3; 13 bases match TRBD2. The CDR3 runs to 18 residues. The J segment lost 0 bases and the V segment lost 6 bases, leaving 9 bases of the junction unmatched. CDR3 bases: TGTGCCAGCAGCCCGCTGGCGGGACTAGCGGGGAGCACAGATACGCAGTATTTT. Protein product: CASSPLAGLAGSTDTQYF.

The rearrangement uses TRBV19 and TRBJ2-7, with D perhaps matching TRBD2 (5 bases). Trimming cost V 1 base and J 4 bases, with 14 bases left between them. Germline values: CDR1 LNHDA, CDR2 SQIVND (reference sequence). The CDR3 runs 15 residues. CDR3 sequence: CASSIVPGKAYEQYF. In nucleotides, the CDR3 is TGTGCCAGTAGTATAGTCCCCGGGAAGGCATACGAGCAGTACTTC.

Of note for this clonotype: An end of the junction does not agree with germline; a read error may underlie this. CDR3 sequence (DNA): TGTGTCAGCAGCACAACGGGAGTAGTCACAGATACGCAGTATTTT. Amino acids: CVSSTTGVVTDTQYF. J is TRBJ2-3 and V is TRBV7-3, with a tentative D call TRBD2 (6 bases). Germline V gene sequence: CDR1 SGHTA, CDR2 FQGTGA. This CDR3 is 15 amino acids long. Drawing the rest from reference TRBV7-3 and TRBJ2-3, the complete variable domain is GAGVSQTPSNKVTEKGKYVELRCDPISGHTALYWYRQSLGQGPEFLIYFQGTGAADDSGLPNDRFFAVRPEGSVSTLKIQRTERGDSAVYLCVSSTTGVVTDTQYFGPGTRLTVL.

This clonotype was found a few times. At one end, the junction sequence differs from germline, possibly due to a read error. The V gene is TRBV20-1, the J gene TRBJ1-5; the D is unclear. The CDR3 loop spans 17 amino acids. The germline gives CDR1 DFQATT, CDR2 SNEGSKA (reference sequence). The CDR3 region is CCARSRSIGPNNQPQHF. The CDR3 DNA reads TGCTGTGCCCGATCACGATCGATAGGTCCGAACAATCAGCCCCAGCATTTT.

This clonotype was seen more than once but under ten times. The V gene is TRBV12-3 or TRBV12-4, the J gene TRBJ1-5; no definite D call. Trimming removed 6 bases at V and 3 bases at J, with 18 bases between. There are 16 residues in the CDR3. CDR3: CASSRHDTAFNQPQHF. The CDR3 DNA reads TGTGCCAGCAGCCGACATGACACGGCTTTCAATCAGCCCCAGCATTTT.

V is TRBV15 and J is TRBJ2-1, with 12 nucleotides matching TRBD2. Germline V gene sequence: CDR1 LNHNV, CDR2 YYDKDF (reference sequence). Germline trimming cut 4 bases from V and 10 bases from J; bases unmatched to any gene: 8. This CDR3 is built from 15 residues. This CDR3 is CATSTSGRGMWEQFF. Here the CDR3 DNA reads TGTGCCACCAGCACTAGCGGGAGGGGGATGTGGGAGCAGTTCTTC.

The chain has TRBV7-9 and TRBJ2-7; 8 nucleotides agree with TRBD1. The CDR3 covers 15 residues. J lost 2 bases, V lost 5 bases, and 8 bases had no gene match. Germline V gene data show CDR1 as SEHNR and CDR2 as FQNEAQ (reference sequence). The CDR3 spells CASSMVGTGAYEQYF. CDR3 in DNA: TGTGCCAGCAGCATGGTAGGGACAGGTGCCTACGAGCAGTACTTC.

The genes are TRBV5-1 and TRBJ1-5; D possibly corresponds to TRBD1 (5 bases). The CDR3 contains 16 residues. The V gene lost 4 bases and the J gene lost 2 bases, with 16 bases spanning the gap. Germline V CDR1 and CDR2: SGHRS, YFSETQ. As DNA, the CDR3 is TGCGCCAGCAGCCCCACTTTCACGGGGGGCAATCAGCCCCAGCATTTT. This sequence encodes CASSPTFTGGNQPQHF.

This clonotype was counted between two and nine times. The J gene is TRBJ2-3, the V gene TRBV11-2; 7 nucleotides match TRBD2. The germline CDR1 and CDR2 sequences are SGHAT and FQNNGV. CDR3 length: 18 amino acids. The junction had 16 bases not matched to a gene; V was cut back by 4 bases and J by 3 bases. The DNA for the CDR3 is TGTGCCAGCAGCTCCCCGGTTCGGTGGCGGGAGCGTACAGATACGCAGTATTTT. This sequence encodes CASSSPVRWRERTDTQYF.

The sample holds a few counts of this clonotype. The chain couples TRBV19 to TRBJ2-1, with D possibly being TRBD2 (6 bases). Looked up from germline, CDR1 is LNHDA and CDR2 is SQIVND (reference sequence). V lost 3 bases and J 5 bases, leaving 11 bases between the germline ends. The CDR3 covers 14 residues. The CDR3 spells CASSMNSGNNEQFF. The CDR3 coding sequence is TGTGCCAGTAGTATGAATAGCGGAAACAATGAGCAGTTCTTC.